This T cell receptor beta chain was sequenced during a study of CD8 T cells in ankylosing spondylitis. For TCR beta, libraries came from quantitative 5'-RACE with molecular barcodes. TCRdb redid the calling of the 5' RACE reads with MiXCR, one entry per CDR3 protein. Here the sample spans some 150,000 distinct CDR3 sequences, approximately 48% being singletons. Study-level results: Disease-linked clones proved CD8+ and comparatively uncommon in peripheral blood. Blood of patients with ankylosing spondylitis appeared to be characterized by a TCR beta motif of fewer than 10 highly homologous variants. Reported data indicate significant enrichment of disease-linked clones within matched ankylosing spondylitis synovial fluid.

Comment on this clonotype: Its antigen remains unidentified.

The specimen sequenced was synovial fluid, either unsorted or a sorted T cell fraction (not recorded which). The TCR originated in a male donor with ankylosing spondylitis.

CDR3 sequence reads: CATSRRDRAGSYNEQFF. The CDR3 DNA sequence: TGTGCCACCAGCAGGAGGGACAGGGCGGGGTCCTACAATGAGCAGTTCTTC. The rearrangement uses TRBV15 and TRBJ2-1; 9 bases agree with TRBD1. J lost 1 base, V lost 3 bases, and 7 bases had no gene match. The CDR3 runs to 17 residues. The germline V gene encodes CDR1 LNHNV and CDR2 YYDKDF (reference sequence).